What follows is one T cell receptor (beta chain) and its context. This sample was taken from a study of blood T cell repertoires in COVID-19. The CDR3 has 13 amino acids. V shed 4 bases and J 7 bases; nucleotides not matched to a gene: 4. Germline CDR1 and CDR2: SGHRS and YFSETQ. Sequencing was performed with immunoSEQ multiplex PCR; in TCRdb, only in-frame clones are kept and a portion is missing. The sample lists about 320,000 clones, nearly 90% seen once, with approximately 5.2% in the top ten. Sequenced input: PBMCs or T cells enriched from blood (not recorded which). The receptor was derived from a young woman who had recovered from COVID-19. The rearrangement joins TRBV5-1 to TRBJ1-1; 10 positions agree with TRBD1. CDR3 DNA: TGCGCCAGCAGCGGCGGGACAGGGGTTGAAGCTTTCTTT. Protein product: CASSGGTGVEAFF.